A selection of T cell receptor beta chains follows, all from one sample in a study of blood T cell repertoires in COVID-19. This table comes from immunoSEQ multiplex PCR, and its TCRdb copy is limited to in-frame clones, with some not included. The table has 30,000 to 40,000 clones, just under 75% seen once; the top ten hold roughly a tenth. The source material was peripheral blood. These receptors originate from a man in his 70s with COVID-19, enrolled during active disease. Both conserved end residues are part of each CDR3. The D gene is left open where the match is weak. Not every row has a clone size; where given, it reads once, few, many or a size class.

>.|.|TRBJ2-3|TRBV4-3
CASSQARVRDTQYF
TGCGCCAGCAGCCAAGCCAGGGTAAGGGATACGCAGTATTTT
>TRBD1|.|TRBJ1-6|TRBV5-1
CASSLALGQANSPLHF
TGCGCCAGCAGCTTGGCATTGGGACAGGCGAATTCACCCCTCCACTTT
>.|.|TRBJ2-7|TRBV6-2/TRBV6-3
CASSPQGLGDEQYF
TGTGCCAGCAGTCCGCAGGGTTTAGGCGACGAGCAGTACTTC
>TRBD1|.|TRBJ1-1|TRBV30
CAWSRSGGWNTEAFF
TGTGCCTGGAGTCGGTCAGGGGGTTGGAACACTGAAGCTTTCTTT
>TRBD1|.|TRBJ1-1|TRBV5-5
CASSSGQSNGEAFF
TGTGCCAGCAGCTCGGGACAGTCCAACGGTGAAGCTTTCTTT
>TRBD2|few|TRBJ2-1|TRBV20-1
CSASKASGISYNEQFF
TGCAGTGCTAGTAAGGCTAGCGGGATATCCTACAATGAGCAGTTCTTC
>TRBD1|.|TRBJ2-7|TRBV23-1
CASTTDREYEQYF
TGCGCCAGCACCACGGACAGGGAGTACGAGCAGTACTTC
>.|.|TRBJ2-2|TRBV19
CALTRDTGELFF
TGTGCCCTAACTAGGGACACCGGGGAGCTGTTTTTT
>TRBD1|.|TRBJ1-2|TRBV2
CASSSHLGTGIYGYTF
TGTGCCAGCAGTAGTCACCTCGGGACAGGGATCTATGGCTACACCTTC
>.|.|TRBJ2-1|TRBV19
CASSIDRAGTYNEQFF
TGTGCCAGTAGTATAGATCGGGCAGGGACCTACAATGAGCAGTTCTTC
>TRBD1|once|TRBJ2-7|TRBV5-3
CARSSRTGAYEQYF
TGTGCCAGAAGTTCTAGGACAGGTGCCTACGAGCAGTACTTC
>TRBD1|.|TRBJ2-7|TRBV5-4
CASSLPGQGAYEQYF
TGTGCCAGCAGCTTACCGGGACAGGGGGCTTACGAGCAGTACTTC
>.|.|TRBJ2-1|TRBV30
CASAVPNNEQFF
TGTGCCTCGGCGGTACCCAACAATGAGCAGTTCTTC
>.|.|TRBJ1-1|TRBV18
CASSRDITEAFF
TGTGCCAGCTCCCGGGACATAACTGAAGCTTTCTTT
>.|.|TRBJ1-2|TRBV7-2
CASSPRRISVGYTF
TGTGCCAGCAGCCCCCGGAGGATCTCGGTGGGCTACACCTTC